The subject of this entry is one T cell receptor beta chain. This specimen belongs to a study of OX40 agonist ivuxolimab in advanced cancers. Looked up from germline, CDR1 is SGHDN and CDR2 is FVKESK. The CDR3 extends over 15 amino acids. The junction had 6 bases not matched to a gene; V was cut back by 0 bases and J by 7 bases. Sequencing used immunoSEQ multiplex PCR; TCRdb keeps in-frame clones, though not all of them. The sample yields approximately 94,000 clones, more than 85% seen once. The specimen comprised CD4+ or CD8+ T cells sorted from blood, sampled in a trial of the OX40 agonist ivuxolimab. V and J are TRBV14 and TRBJ2-1; 7 bases agree with TRBD1. This sequence originates from an adult with an advanced solid tumor such as melanoma, head and neck, liver or kidney cancer. This CDR3 reads CASSQDEGAQNEQFF. The DNA for the CDR3 is TGTGCCAGCAGCCAAGATGAGGGGGCTCAGAATGAGCAGTTCTTC.